The sample holds many counts of the clone carrying this TCR beta chain. No antigen is known for it. This sample stems from a study of early T cells in non-severe SARS-CoV-2 infection. Background on the study: Sequencing of unsorted whole blood was done on bulk RNA, leaving chains unpaired. Study-wide results and limits: Clonotype matching in VDJdb favored anti-spike CD8 responses and did not capture private and CD4 specificities.

Individually, cDNA molecules had unique molecular identifiers attached to them. TCRdb called the 5' RACE reads again in MiXCR, with one record for every CDR3 protein. The top ten clones hold about 6% of a sample with about 24,000 distinct CDR3 sequences, roughly 3.5% of them seen once. Sequenced input: whole blood. The receptor was isolated from an adult who was a healthcare worker with PCR-confirmed SARS-CoV-2 infection or an uninfected control (not recorded which).

CDR3 in amino acids: CASSQEGPGYEQYF. CDR3 DNA: TGCGCCAGCAGCCAAGAGGGCCCGGGCTACGAGCAGTACTTC. The rearrangement uses TRBV4-3 and TRBJ2-7, with no clear D. The CDR3 has 14 residues. Germline V lookup: CDR1 LGHNA, CDR2 YSLEER. The germline V and J ends were trimmed by 0 bases and 3 bases, with 9 bases remaining between them.